A single sample is the source of the 26 T cell receptor beta chains below, sequenced in a study of siplizumab effects on memory and regulatory T cells. This table comes from immunoSEQ multiplex PCR, and its TCRdb copy is limited to in-frame clones, with some not included. This sample carries some 63,000 clones, around 96% of them seen once, and the ten largest clones take 0.08% to 0.1%. Sequenced input: naive CD8+ T cells sorted from blood. Every receptor here comes from a human donor in good health.

The chain couples TRBV27 to TRBJ2-1, with a weak D call TRBD2 (7 bases). The CDR3 length is 15 residues. The germline V gene has CDR1 MNHEY and CDR2 SMNVEV (reference sequence). V was shortened by 4 bases and J by 2 bases, with 12 bases between the two germline ends. The CDR3 DNA follows: TGTGCCAGCAGTTATGGCGGGGGCCCCTACAATGAGCAGTTCTTC. Its translation is CASSYGGGPYNEQFF.

This clone was counted once. The V gene is TRBV5-6, the J gene TRBJ2-7; D is undetermined. Looked up from germline, CDR1 is SGHDT and CDR2 is YYEEEE. The CDR3 runs to 12 residues. Trimming removed 2 bases at V and 6 bases at J, with 9 bases between. In nucleotides, the CDR3 is TGTGCCAGCAGCTTCTCAGGTACCGAGCAGTACTTC. Translating it yields CASSFSGTEQYF. The variable domain in full, with the rest retrieved from reference TRBV5-6 and TRBJ2-7, is DAGVTQSPTHLIKTRGQQVTLRCSPKSGHDTVSWYQQALGQGPQFIFQYYEEEERQRGNFPDRFSGHQFPNYSSELNVNALLLGDSALYLCASSFSGTEQYFGPGTRLTVT.

DNA for the CDR3: TGTGCCAGTAGTTGGTCCATTGAAGCTTTCTTT. It is translated as CASSWSIEAFF. The V and J genes are TRBV19 and TRBJ1-1; D is ambiguous. Per germline, CDR1 LNHDA and CDR2 SQIVND (reference sequence). The CDR3 has 11 residues. V shed 5 bases and J shed 7 bases, with 8 bases lying between them. The full variable domain, in which reference TRBV19 and TRBJ1-1 provide the parts outside the CDR3, is DGGITQSPKYLFRKEGQNVTLSCEQNLNHDAMYWYRQDPGQGLRLIYYSQIVNDFQKGDIAEGYSVSREKKESFPLTVTSAQKNPTAFYLCASSWSIEAFFGQGTRLTVV.

The chain links TRBV7-9 to TRBJ1-3; a weak D match, TRBD1 (5 bases). Germline V lookup: CDR1 SEHNR, CDR2 FQNEAQ (reference sequence). The CDR3 length is 16 residues. The CDR3 loop is CALPQGDVGSGNTIYF. CDR3 coding DNA: TGTGCGCTCCCCCAAGGGGACGTCGGGTCTGGAAACACCATATATTTT.

Concerning this clone: This sample also contains other DNA sequences that code for the same CDR3. The V gene is TRBV7-3, the J gene TRBJ2-3; TRBD2 is a possible D gene (5 bases). CDR1 and CDR2 (germline): SGHTA, FQGTGA. The CDR3 loop spans 14 amino acids. Trimming took 0 bases from V and 3 from J, leaving 7 bases between them. This CDR3 reads CASSLTGSTDTQYF. CDR3 bases: TGTGCCAGCAGCTTAACGGGGAGTACAGATACGCAGTATTTT.

J is TRBJ2-2 and V is TRBV4-1; TRBD2 aligns across 9 bases. With 0 bases clipped from V and 2 bases from J, the junction kept 4 bases outside the gene matches. The V gene's germline CDR1 is MGHRA and CDR2 YSYEKL. This CDR3 has 17 residues. CDR3 residues: CASSQEGTSPNTGELFF. CDR3 sequence (DNA): TGCGCCAGCAGCCAAGAGGGGACTAGCCCCAACACCGGGGAGCTGTTTTTT.

This rearrangement joins TRBV19 to TRBJ2-7, with D unclear. Germline CDR1 and CDR2: LNHDA and SQIVND (reference sequence). V was cut by 5 bases and J by 4 bases, with 9 bases left in between. The length of the CDR3 is 12 residues. CDR3 sequence (DNA): TGTGCCAGTAGTTCCGAGATTTACGAGCAGTACTTC. Protein: CASSSEIYEQYF.

This chain connects TRBV5-4 to TRBJ2-5; D gene ambiguous. The CDR3 consists of 13 residues. CDR1 and CDR2 from the germline V gene are SGHNT and YYREEE (reference sequence). V lost 0 bases and J 5 bases, leaving 8 bases between the germline ends. The CDR3 sequence is CASSLAYGETQYF. The DNA for the CDR3 is TGTGCCAGCAGCTTGGCGTACGGGGAGACCCAGTACTTC.

This chain connects TRBV6-4 to TRBJ2-7, with D maybe TRBD2 (6 bases). The germline gives CDR1 MRHNA, CDR2 SNTAGT. CDR3 length equals 12 residues. V gave up 6 bases and J gave up 3 bases, with 9 bases separating them. The CDR3: CASSPGGYEQYF. Here the CDR3 DNA reads TGTGCCAGCAGCCCCGGGGGCTACGAGCAGTACTTC.

This clone was detected once. This chain links TRBV6-5 with TRBJ2-3, with D perhaps TRBD2 (5 bases). The CDR3 totals 14 residues. V lost 2 bases, J lost 0 bases, and 6 bases lay in between. Germline lookup yields CDR1 MNHEY and CDR2 SVGAGI. The CDR3 DNA reads as TGTGCCAGCAGTTACACGGGGAGCACAGATACGCAGTATTTT. This codes for CASSYTGSTDTQYF.

The V call is TRBV19, the J call TRBJ1-1; D ambiguous. The CDR3 extends over 13 amino acids. Germline V gives CDR1 LNHDA, CDR2 SQIVND (reference sequence). V was pared by 4 bases and J by 0 bases, with 6 bases between. The CDR3 loop reads CASSNSLNTEAFF. CDR3 nucleotides: TGTGCCAGTAGTAACAGCCTGAACACTGAAGCTTTCTTT.

The chain employs TRBV7-3 and TRBJ1-2, with D perhaps matching TRBD1 (6 bases). The V gene's germline CDR1 is SGHTA and CDR2 FQGTGA. There are 14 residues in the CDR3. The ends were cut back, 2 bases at V and 9 bases at J, with 16 bases in the middle. CDR3 coding DNA: TGTGCCAGCAGCTTAGTAACAGGGAGTGATCGCTACACCTTC. Its translation: CASSLVTGSDRYTF.

The V gene is TRBV27, the J gene TRBJ2-1, with TRBD1 matching 9 bases. The trim removed 3 bases at V and 3 bases at J, leaving 3 bases unmatched. This CDR3 spans 15 amino acids. Per germline, CDR1 MNHEY and CDR2 SMNVEV (reference sequence). The CDR3 DNA is TGTGCCAGCAGTTTGTGGGGACAGGGCTACAATGAGCAGTTCTTC. As protein: CASSLWGQGYNEQFF.

Details on this clone: The germline gene is not matched at one end of the junction; a read error may be the cause. The J gene is TRBJ2-7, the V gene TRBV5-4; 9 bases are a match to TRBD1. The V gene's germline CDR1 is SGHNT and CDR2 YYREEE (reference sequence). The CDR3 is 14 amino acids. The CDR3 region has the DNA TGTGCCAGCAGTCCCGGGACAGGGTCCTCCGAGCAGTACTTC. This gives the protein CASSPGTGSSEQYF.

The rearrangement joins TRBV6-6 to TRBJ2-1, with TRBD1 matching over 12 bases. Germline trimming cut 7 bases from V and 8 bases from J; bases unmatched to any gene: 9. The length of the CDR3 is 15 residues. Germline V CDR1 and CDR2: MNHNY, SVGAGI (reference sequence). The CDR3 region is CASTLLGQGADEQFF. DNA of the CDR3: TGTGCCAGCACCTTGTTGGGACAGGGGGCCGATGAGCAGTTCTTC.

The chain recombines TRBV6-1 with TRBJ2-7; D may be TRBD2 (7 bases). The CDR3 extends over 14 amino acids. The germline V gene encodes CDR1 MNHNS and CDR2 SASEGT. Trimming shortened V by 3 bases and J by 7 bases, and 16 bases separated the two germline ends. The CDR3 loop is CASSEWTRGTEQYF. The DNA for the CDR3 is TGTGCCAGCAGTGAGTGGACTAGGGGGACTGAGCAGTACTTC.

The chain links TRBV9 to TRBJ1-6; D might be TRBD1 (6 bases). The CDR3 consists of 15 residues. The germline V gene has CDR1 SGDLS and CDR2 YYNGEE. Trimming removed 4 bases from V and 11 bases from J, with 19 bases in between. CDR3 coding DNA: TGTGCCAGCAGCCCCTTGACAGGAAATCTGACACCCCTCCACTTT. This sequence encodes CASSPLTGNLTPLHF.

The rearrangement links TRBV7-9 to TRBJ1-1; 9 nucleotides align to TRBD1. CDR1 and CDR2 from the germline V gene are SEHNR and FQNEAQ (reference sequence). CDR3 length equals 18 residues. V was clipped by 5 bases and J by 2 bases; unmatched bases: 15. The CDR3 loop reads CASSIPSGQGDGNTEAFF. In nucleotides, the CDR3 is TGTGCCAGCAGCATACCCTCGGGACAGGGTGATGGAAACACTGAAGCTTTCTTT.

The chain is built from TRBV19 and TRBJ1-1; perhaps TRBD1 as D (5 bases). Germline lookup yields CDR1 LNHDA and CDR2 SQIVND (reference sequence). This CDR3 region has 15 residues. V shed 5 bases and J shed 2 bases, with 15 bases lying between them. The CDR3 DNA reads as TGTGCCAGTAGTGCTCATTCAGGGTTCAACACTGAAGCTTTCTTT. This encodes CASSAHSGFNTEAFF.

The chain carries TRBV7-9 and TRBJ2-7, with D unclear. The CDR3 totals 13 residues. Trimming took 1 base from V and 2 from J, leaving 6 bases between them. The germline V gene encodes CDR1 SEHNR and CDR2 FQNEAQ (reference sequence). The CDR3 sequence: CASSLEETYEQYF. CDR3 DNA: TGTGCCAGCAGCTTAGAGGAGACCTACGAGCAGTACTTC.

The rearrangement links TRBV27 to TRBJ2-7; D gene unclear. This CDR3 has 13 residues. Germline loops: CDR1 MNHEY, CDR2 SMNVEV (reference sequence). Trimming took 3 bases from V and 6 from J, leaving 12 bases between them. CDR3 amino acids: CASSFHTQSEQYF. The CDR3 DNA sequence: TGTGCCAGCAGTTTCCACACCCAGTCCGAGCAGTACTTC.

CDR3 protein: CASSVWGAGQPQHF. The CDR3, as DNA: TGTGCCAGCAGCGTATGGGGGGCAGGGCAGCCCCAGCATTTT. This chain joins TRBV9 and TRBJ1-5; D perhaps matches TRBD1 (6 bases). CDR1 is SGDLS, CDR2 YYNGEE, per germline. There are 14 residues in the CDR3. Trimming took off 1 base at V and 7 bases at J, with 12 bases between the two ends.

The rearrangement joins TRBV7-3 to TRBJ2-1; 11 bases align to TRBD2. The V segment lost 4 bases and the J segment 5 bases; nucleotides outside the gene matches: 4. Germline V gives CDR1 SGHTA, CDR2 FQGTGA. CDR3 size: 15 residues. The DNA of the CDR3 is TGTGCCAGCAGCTACCAGGGACTAGCGGACAATGAGCAGTTCTTC. Amino acids: CASSYQGLADNEQFF. The complete variable domain, with remaining parts taken from reference TRBV7-3 and TRBJ2-1, reads GAGVSQTPSNKVTEKGKYVELRCDPISGHTALYWYRQSLGQGPEFLIYFQGTGAADDSGLPNDRFFAVRPEGSVSTLKIQRTERGDSAVYLCASSYQGLADNEQFFGPGTRLTVL.

V usage is TRBV4-3 and J usage is TRBJ2-3; 10 nucleotides match TRBD2. After removal of 4 bases from V and 1 base from J, the junction contained 2 bases not matched to a gene. This CDR3 has 15 amino acids. Per germline, CDR1 LGHNA and CDR2 YSLEER. Here the CDR3 reads CASSPGTSGTDTQYF. The CDR3 DNA reads TGCGCCAGCAGCCCCGGGACTAGCGGCACAGATACGCAGTATTTT.

The rearrangement links TRBV14 to TRBJ1-4; D not resolved. In germline, CDR1 is SGHDN, CDR2 FVKESK. The CDR3 runs to 18 residues. Trimming took 1 base from V and 5 from J, leaving 20 bases between them. CDR3 DNA sequence: TGTGCCAGCAGCCAAGGCTTAGTGGGTCTTATAGGCAATGAAAAACTGTTTTTT. Amino acids: CASSQGLVGLIGNEKLFF.

The rearrangement joins TRBV12-2 to TRBJ2-7; TRBD1, the table's D call, was not compared with the DNA. TRBV12-2 represents a pseudogene. The CDR3 has 15 residues. The CDR3 loop reads CASRLVLGQLYEQYF. CDR3 DNA: TGTGCAAGTCGCTTAGTGCTGGGACAGCTATACGAGCAGTACTTC.